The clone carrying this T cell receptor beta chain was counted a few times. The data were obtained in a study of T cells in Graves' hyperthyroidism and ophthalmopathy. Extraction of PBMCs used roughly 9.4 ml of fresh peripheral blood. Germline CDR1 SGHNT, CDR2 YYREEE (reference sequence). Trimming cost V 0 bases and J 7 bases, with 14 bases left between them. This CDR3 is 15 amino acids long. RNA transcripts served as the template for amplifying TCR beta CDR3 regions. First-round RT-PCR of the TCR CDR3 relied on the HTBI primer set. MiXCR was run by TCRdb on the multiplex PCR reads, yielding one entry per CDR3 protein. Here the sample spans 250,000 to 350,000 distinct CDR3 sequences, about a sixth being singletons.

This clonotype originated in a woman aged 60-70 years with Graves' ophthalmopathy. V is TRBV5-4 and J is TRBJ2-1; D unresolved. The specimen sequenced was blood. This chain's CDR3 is CASSLGRGRSNEQFF. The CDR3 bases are TGTGCCAGCAGCTTGGGTCGTGGTCGCTCAAATGAGCAGTTCTTC.